The 2 T cell receptor beta chains below come from one sample, sequenced in a study of blood T cell repertoires in COVID-19 (dated by TCRdb to 2019 to 2021). Libraries were constructed by the immunoSEQ multiplex PCR assay. TCRdb provides this immuneACCESS table in a form limited to in-frame rearrangements. Some clones are lacking; in checked studies, under half of them reflect an unresolved V gene, and why the rest are absent is not known. Here the sample has around 98,000 clones; 82% occur a single time. Around 9.9% of the sample belongs to the ten largest clones. The sample comprised peripheral blood. These receptors originate from a man between 65 and 79 years old with active or convalescent COVID-19.

V and J are TRBV5-1 and TRBJ2-5, with 11 nucleotides matching TRBD1. Trimming removed 4 bases from V and 0 bases from J; junction bases left unmatched: 2. This CDR3 region has 15 residues. Germline CDR1 and CDR2: SGHRS and YFSETQ. CDR3 loop: CASSTGQGDQETQYF. CDR3 DNA: TGCGCCAGCAGCACGGGACAGGGGGACCAAGAGACCCAGTACTTC.

This chain connects TRBV27 to TRBJ1-2; D remains ambiguous. The CDR3 extends over 13 amino acids. The germline V and J ends were trimmed by 3 bases and 3 bases, with 8 bases remaining between them. Germline-derived CDR1 and CDR2 are MNHEY and SMNVEV (reference sequence). Written as DNA, the CDR3 is TGTGCCAGCAGTTTTTTTGCGGACTATGGCTACACCTTC. Translation: CASSFFADYGYTF.